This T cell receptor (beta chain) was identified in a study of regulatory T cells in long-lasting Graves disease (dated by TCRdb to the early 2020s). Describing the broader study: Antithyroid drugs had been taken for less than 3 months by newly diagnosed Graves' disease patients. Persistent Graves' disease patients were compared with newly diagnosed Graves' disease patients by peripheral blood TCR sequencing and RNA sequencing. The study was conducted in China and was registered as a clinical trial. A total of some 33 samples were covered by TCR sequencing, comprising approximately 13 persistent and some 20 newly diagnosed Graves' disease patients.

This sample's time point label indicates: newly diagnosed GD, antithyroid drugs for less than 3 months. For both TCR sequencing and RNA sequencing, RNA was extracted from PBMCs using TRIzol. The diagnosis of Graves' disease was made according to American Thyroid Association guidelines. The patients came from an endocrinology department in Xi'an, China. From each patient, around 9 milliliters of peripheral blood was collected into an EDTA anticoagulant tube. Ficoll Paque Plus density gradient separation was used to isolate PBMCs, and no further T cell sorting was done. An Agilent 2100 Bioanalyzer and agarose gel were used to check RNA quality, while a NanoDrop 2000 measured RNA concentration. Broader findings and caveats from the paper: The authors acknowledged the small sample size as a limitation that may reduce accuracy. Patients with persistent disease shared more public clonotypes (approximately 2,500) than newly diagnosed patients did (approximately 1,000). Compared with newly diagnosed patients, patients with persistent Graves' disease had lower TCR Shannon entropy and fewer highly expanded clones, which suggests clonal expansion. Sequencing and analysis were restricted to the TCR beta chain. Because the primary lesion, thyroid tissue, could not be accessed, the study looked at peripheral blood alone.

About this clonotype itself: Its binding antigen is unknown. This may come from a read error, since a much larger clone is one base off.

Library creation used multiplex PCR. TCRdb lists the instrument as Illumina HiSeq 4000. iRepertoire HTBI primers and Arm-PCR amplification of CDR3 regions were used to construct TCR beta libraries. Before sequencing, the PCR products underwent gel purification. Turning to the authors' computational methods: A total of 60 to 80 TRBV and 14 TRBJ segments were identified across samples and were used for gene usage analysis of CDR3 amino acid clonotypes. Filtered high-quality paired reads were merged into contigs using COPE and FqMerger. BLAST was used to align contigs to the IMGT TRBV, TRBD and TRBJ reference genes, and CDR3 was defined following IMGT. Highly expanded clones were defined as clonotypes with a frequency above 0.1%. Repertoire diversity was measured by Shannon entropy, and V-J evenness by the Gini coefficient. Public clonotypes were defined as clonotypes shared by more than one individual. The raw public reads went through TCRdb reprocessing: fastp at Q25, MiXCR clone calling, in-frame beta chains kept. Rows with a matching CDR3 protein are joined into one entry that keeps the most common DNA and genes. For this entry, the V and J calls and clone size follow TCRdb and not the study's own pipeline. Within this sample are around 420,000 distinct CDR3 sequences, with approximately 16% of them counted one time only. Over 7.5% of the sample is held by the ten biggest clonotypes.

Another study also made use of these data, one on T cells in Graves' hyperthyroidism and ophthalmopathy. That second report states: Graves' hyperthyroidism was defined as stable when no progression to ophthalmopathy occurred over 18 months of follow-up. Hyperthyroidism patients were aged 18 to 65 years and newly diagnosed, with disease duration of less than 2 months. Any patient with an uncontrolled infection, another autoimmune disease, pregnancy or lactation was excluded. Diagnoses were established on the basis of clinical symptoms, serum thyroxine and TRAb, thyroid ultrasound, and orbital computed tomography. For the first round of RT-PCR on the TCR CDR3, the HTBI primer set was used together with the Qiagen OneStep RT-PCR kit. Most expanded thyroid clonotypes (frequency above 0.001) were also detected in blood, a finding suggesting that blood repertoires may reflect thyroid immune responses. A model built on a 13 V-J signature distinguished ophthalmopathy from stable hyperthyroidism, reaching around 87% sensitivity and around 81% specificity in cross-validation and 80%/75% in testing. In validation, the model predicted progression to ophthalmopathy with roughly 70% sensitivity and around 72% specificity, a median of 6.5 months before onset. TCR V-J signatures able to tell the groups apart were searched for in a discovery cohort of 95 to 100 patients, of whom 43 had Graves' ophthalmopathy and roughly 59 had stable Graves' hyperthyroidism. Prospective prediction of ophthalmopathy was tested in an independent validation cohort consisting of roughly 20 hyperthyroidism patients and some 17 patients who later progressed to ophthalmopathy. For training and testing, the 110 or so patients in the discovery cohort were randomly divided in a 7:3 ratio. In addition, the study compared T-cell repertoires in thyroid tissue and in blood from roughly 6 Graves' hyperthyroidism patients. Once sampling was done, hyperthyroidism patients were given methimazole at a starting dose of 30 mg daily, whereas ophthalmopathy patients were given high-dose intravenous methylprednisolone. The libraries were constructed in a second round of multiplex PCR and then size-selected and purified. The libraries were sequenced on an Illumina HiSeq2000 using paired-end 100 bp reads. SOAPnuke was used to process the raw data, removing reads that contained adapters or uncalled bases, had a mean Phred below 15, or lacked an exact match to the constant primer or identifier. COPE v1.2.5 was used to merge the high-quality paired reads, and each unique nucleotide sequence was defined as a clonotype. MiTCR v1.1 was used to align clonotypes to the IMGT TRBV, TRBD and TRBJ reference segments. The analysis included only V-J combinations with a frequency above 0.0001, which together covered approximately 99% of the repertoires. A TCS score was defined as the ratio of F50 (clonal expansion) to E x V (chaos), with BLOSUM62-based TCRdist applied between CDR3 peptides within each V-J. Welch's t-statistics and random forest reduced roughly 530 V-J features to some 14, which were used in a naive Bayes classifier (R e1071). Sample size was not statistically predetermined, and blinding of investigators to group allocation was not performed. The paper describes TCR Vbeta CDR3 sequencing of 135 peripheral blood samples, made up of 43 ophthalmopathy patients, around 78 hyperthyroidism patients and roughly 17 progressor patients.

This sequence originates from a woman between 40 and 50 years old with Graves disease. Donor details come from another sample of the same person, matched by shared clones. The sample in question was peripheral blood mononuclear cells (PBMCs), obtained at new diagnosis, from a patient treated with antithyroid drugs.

The CDR3 has the sequence CASSPDSHPERFF. The nucleotide sequence reads TGTGCCAGCAGCCCGGACAGCCATCCTGAGCGGTTCTTC. The chain couples TRBV7-9 to TRBJ2-1, with a tentative D gene TRBD1 over 6 matching bases. The CDR3 measures 13 amino acids from cysteine to phenylalanine. Kept here is only the CDR3 DNA, which spans 39 bases and is read in frame from base 1. Based on the germline V gene (reference sequence), the CDR1 and CDR2 sequences are SEHNR and FQNEAQ.